This record covers a single T cell receptor (beta chain). Profiling relied on immunoSEQ multiplex PCR, and the TCRdb table lists in-frame clones only, not all of them. The table has tens of thousands of clones, roughly 69% seen once. This specimen comes from a study of cytotoxic CD8 clonotypes in ibrutinib-treated CLL. The CDR3 has 14 residues. The V segment lost 4 bases and the J segment 5 bases; nucleotides outside the gene matches: 2. Germline CDR1 is KGHSH and CDR2 is LQKENI. Sequences were derived from PBMCs, sampled after 12 months of ibrutinib treatment. The TCR comes from a human donor with chronic lymphocytic leukemia. V usage is TRBV18 and J usage is TRBJ1-4, with 9 positions matching TRBD1. The CDR3 DNA reads TGTGCCAGCTCACAACAGGGGGCGAATGAAAAACTGTTTTTT. Protein: CASSQQGANEKLFF. The full variable domain, in which reference TRBV18 and TRBJ1-4 provide the parts outside the CDR3, is NAGVMQNPRHLVRRRGQEARLRCSPMKGHSHVYWYRQLPEEGLKFMVYLQKENIIDESGMPKERFSAEFPKEGPSILRIQQVVRGDSAAYFCASSQQGANEKLFFGSGTQLSVL.